Sequencing of this T cell receptor beta chain was carried out in a study of cytomegalovirus exposure and HLA in healthy donors. Whereas donors were nominally healthy upon sampling, unrecorded immune exposures were probable. Primers: 60 Vbeta forward and 13 Jbeta reverse. Profiling relied on immunoSEQ multiplex PCR, and the TCRdb table lists in-frame clones only, not all of them. In the table there are 90,000 to 140,000 clones, around 70% of which are singletons. The V end was cut by 6 bases, the J end by 11 bases, with 16 bases between. CDR3 length equals 12 residues. Germline V gene data show CDR1 as MNHNY and CDR2 as SVGAGI (reference sequence). About this clone: As yet, its antigen is unknown.

Study-wide results and caveats: The listing of roughly 160 TCR beta chains classed them as cytomegalovirus-associated. Per a later analysis, HLA-associated TCR beta chains showed more clonal expansion than other, equally common TCR beta chains.

The chain recombines TRBV6-6 with TRBJ1-1, with a possible D match to TRBD1 (6 bases). Sequencing input: PBMCs. The receptor comes from a man aged 35 to 55 in good health and CMV-seronegative. This CDR3 reads CASRPTSGEAFF. The CDR3 DNA reads TGTGCCAGCAGGCCGACCTCAGGGGAGGCTTTCTTT.